The rows below give T cell receptor beta chains drawn from one sample of a study of CDR3 diversity in severe acne. One entry per CDR3 protein results from TCRdb running MiXCR on the PCR reads. The sample has under 95,000 distinct CDR3 sequences, over 45% seen once. Sample: blood. The receptors were sampled from a male donor in good health, serving as a control. Both conserved end residues are part of each CDR3. The order of the fields is CDR3 protein, CDR3 DNA, CDR3 length, clone size, D gene, V gene, J gene. The D gene is left open where the match is weak. Clone size is not always given. Where it is, it says once, few, many or a class for expanded clones.

cdr3_aa: CASSEKGDSGNTIYF
cdr3_nt: TGTGCCAGCAGTGAAAAGGGGGACTCTGGAAACACCATATATTTT
cdr3_length: 15
clone_size: medium-sized
d_call: .
v_call: TRBV6-1
j_call: TRBJ1-3

cdr3_aa: CSARGGWLGRDTQYF
cdr3_nt: TGCAGTGCTAGAGGGGGCTGGCTGGGGCGGGATACGCAGTATTTT
cdr3_length: 15
clone_size: .
d_call: .
v_call: TRBV20-1
j_call: TRBJ2-3

cdr3_aa: CASSSSSEANEKLFF
cdr3_nt: TGTGCCAGCAGCTCATCCTCAGAAGCAAATGAAAAACTGTTTTTT
cdr3_length: 15
clone_size: many
d_call: .
v_call: TRBV6-5
j_call: TRBJ1-4

cdr3_aa: CASSPQSGTHYEQYF
cdr3_nt: TGTGCCAGCAGTCCCCAGAGTGGGACACACTACGAGCAGTACTTC
cdr3_length: 15
clone_size: few
d_call: .
v_call: TRBV2
j_call: TRBJ2-7

cdr3_aa: CASSVAGRSQGQGGVVYGYTF
cdr3_nt: TGTGCCAGCAGCGTAGCTGGTCGGTCCCAGGGACAGGGAGGTGTAGTATATGGCTACACCTTC
cdr3_length: 21
clone_size: .
d_call: TRBD1
v_call: TRBV9
j_call: TRBJ1-2

cdr3_aa: CASSLAIAGFNTGELFF
cdr3_nt: TGCGCCAGCAGCTTGGCGATAGCGGGGTTCAACACCGGGGAGCTGTTTTTT
cdr3_length: 17
clone_size: many
d_call: TRBD2
v_call: TRBV5-1
j_call: TRBJ2-2

cdr3_aa: CASSQVTTGTENEKLFF
cdr3_nt: TGTGCCAGCAGCCAAGTCACAACCGGGACGGAAAATGAAAAACTGTTTTTT
cdr3_length: 17
clone_size: few
d_call: .
v_call: TRBV3-1
j_call: TRBJ1-4

cdr3_aa: CATSSPISSTDTQYF
cdr3_nt: TGTGCCACCAGCAGTCCTATATCTAGCACAGATACGCAGTATTTT
cdr3_length: 15
clone_size: many
d_call: .
v_call: TRBV15
j_call: TRBJ2-3

cdr3_aa: CASNPSGGAYNEQFF
cdr3_nt: TGTGCCAGCAACCCTAGCGGGGGGGCCTACAATGAGCAGTTCTTC
cdr3_length: 15
clone_size: .
d_call: TRBD2
v_call: TRBV7-8
j_call: TRBJ2-1

cdr3_aa: CSARVSGREQYF
cdr3_nt: TGCAGTGCTAGAGTTTCCGGTCGGGAGCAGTACTTC
cdr3_length: 12
clone_size: .
d_call: .
v_call: TRBV20-1
j_call: TRBJ2-7

cdr3_aa: CAISDYLAGAQYF
cdr3_nt: TGTGCCATCAGTGACTACCTGGCCGGGGCCCAGTACTTC
cdr3_length: 13
clone_size: .
d_call: .
v_call: TRBV10-3
j_call: TRBJ2-5

cdr3_aa: CASSQKTGVGSNQPQHF
cdr3_nt: TGCGCCAGCAGCCAAAAAACAGGGGTGGGCAGCAATCAGCCCCAGCATTTT
cdr3_length: 17
clone_size: .
d_call: TRBD1
v_call: TRBV4-1
j_call: TRBJ1-5

cdr3_aa: CASSPHGQGAYEQYF
cdr3_nt: TGTGCCAGCAGCCCCCACGGCCAGGGGGCATACGAGCAGTACTTC
cdr3_length: 15
clone_size: .
d_call: TRBD1
v_call: TRBV3-1
j_call: TRBJ2-7

cdr3_aa: CASSPTQGTNEKLFF
cdr3_nt: TGTGCCAGCAGCCCGACACAGGGGACTAATGAAAAACTGTTTTTT
cdr3_length: 15
clone_size: .
d_call: TRBD1
v_call: TRBV7-9
j_call: TRBJ1-4

cdr3_aa: CASSYLTDTQYF
cdr3_nt: TGTGCCAGCAGCTACCTAACAGATACGCAGTATTTT
cdr3_length: 12
clone_size: .
d_call: .
v_call: TRBV7-6
j_call: TRBJ2-3

cdr3_aa: CASSRKGVPEDSNQPQHF
cdr3_nt: TGTGCCAGCAGTCGTAAGGGAGTACCCGAAGATAGCAATCAGCCCCAGCATTTT
cdr3_length: 18
clone_size: .
d_call: .
v_call: TRBV27
j_call: TRBJ1-5

cdr3_aa: CASSSGTAENEKLSF
cdr3_nt: TGTGCCAGCAGTTCCGGGACAGCTGAGAACGAAAAACTGTCTTTT
cdr3_length: 15
clone_size: .
d_call: TRBD1
v_call: TRBV27
j_call: TRBJ1-4

cdr3_aa: CASSQGQGRTDTQYF
cdr3_nt: TGTGCCAGCAGTCAAGGACAGGGGCGAACAGATACGCAGTATTTT
cdr3_length: 15
clone_size: .
d_call: TRBD1
v_call: TRBV12-3/TRBV12-4
j_call: TRBJ2-3

cdr3_aa: CASSQSRSETQYF
cdr3_nt: TGCGCCAGCAGCCAGAGCCGTTCCGAGACCCAGTACTTC
cdr3_length: 13
clone_size: medium-sized
d_call: .
v_call: TRBV4-1
j_call: TRBJ2-5

cdr3_aa: CASSSLTGFETQYF
cdr3_nt: TGTGCCAGCAGCTCCTTGACAGGTTTTGAGACCCAGTACTTC
cdr3_length: 14
clone_size: few
d_call: .
v_call: TRBV4-2
j_call: TRBJ2-5